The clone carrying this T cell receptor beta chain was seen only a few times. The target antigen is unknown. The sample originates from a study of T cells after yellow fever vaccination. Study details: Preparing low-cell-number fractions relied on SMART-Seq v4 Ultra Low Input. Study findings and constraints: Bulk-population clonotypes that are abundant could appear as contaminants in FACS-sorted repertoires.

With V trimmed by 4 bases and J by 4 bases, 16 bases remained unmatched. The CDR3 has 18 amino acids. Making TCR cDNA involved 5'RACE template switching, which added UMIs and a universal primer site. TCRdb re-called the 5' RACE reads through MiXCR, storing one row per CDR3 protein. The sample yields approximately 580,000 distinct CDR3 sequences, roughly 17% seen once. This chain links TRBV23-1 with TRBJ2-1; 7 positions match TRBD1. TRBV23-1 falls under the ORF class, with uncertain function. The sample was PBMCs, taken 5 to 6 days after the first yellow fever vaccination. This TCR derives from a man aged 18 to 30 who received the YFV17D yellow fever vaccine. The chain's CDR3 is CASSLDRSGNYAYNEQFF. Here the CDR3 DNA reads TGCGCCAGCAGTCTGGACAGGTCCGGGAATTACGCATACAATGAGCAGTTCTTC.